These 9 T cell receptor beta chains were all obtained from the same sample, sequenced in a study of beta chain features in type 1 diabetes. Sequenced material consisted of expressed TCRB transcripts (all of the isolated RNA was reverse transcribed). Assay: immunoSEQ multiplex PCR; the TCRdb copy retains only in-frame clones and omits some. The data hold 200,000 to 250,000 clones, with roughly 10% observed a single time. Sequencing was carried out using central memory CD4+ T cells from blood. These receptors were taken from a man aged 18 to 29 in good health.

This clone was counted only a few times. Germline and junction disagree at one end, which may indicate a read error. J is TRBJ2-1 and V is TRBV7-7; maybe TRBD2 (5 bases). Germline CDR1 and CDR2: SSHAT and FNYEAQ (reference sequence). This CDR3 spans 15 amino acids. The CDR3 spells CASSFVPGNPTEQFF. DNA for the CDR3: TGTGCTAGCAGCTTCGTCCCGGGGAATCCAACTGAGCAGTTCTTC.

The chain links TRBV29-1 to TRBJ2-1; 7 bases fit TRBD2. The trim removed 7 bases at V and 4 bases at J, leaving 4 bases unmatched. The germline V gene encodes CDR1 SQVTM and CDR2 ANQGSEA. This CDR3 contains 12 residues. The CDR3 reads CSASSGYNEQFF. DNA of the CDR3: TGCAGCGCTTCTAGCGGTTACAATGAGCAGTTCTTC.

Comments on this clone: This sample also contains other DNA sequences that code for the same CDR3. The genes are TRBV30 and TRBJ2-5; weak D call: TRBD1 (6 bases). The V gene lost 0 bases and the J gene lost 2 bases, with 10 bases spanning the gap. There are 14 residues in the CDR3. The germline V gene encodes CDR1 GTSNPN and CDR2 SVGIG (reference sequence). The CDR3: CAWSVGGQQETQYF. CDR3 nucleotides: TGTGCCTGGAGTGTTGGTGGACAGCAAGAGACCCAGTACTTC.

V usage is TRBV5-6 and J usage is TRBJ1-2; the D gene is possibly TRBD1 (6 bases). There are 14 residues in the CDR3. Deletions cut 1 base from V and 4 bases from J, with 11 bases between. Germline CDR1 and CDR2: SGHDT and YYEEEE. The CDR3 nucleotides read TGTGCCAGCAGCTTGATGGGGGCTGGCTATGGCTACACCTTC. This translates into CASSLMGAGYGYTF. Full variable domain (rest looked up from reference TRBV5-6 and TRBJ1-2): DAGVTQSPTHLIKTRGQQVTLRCSPKSGHDTVSWYQQALGQGPQFIFQYYEEEERQRGNFPDRFSGHQFPNYSSELNVNALLLGDSALYLCASSLMGAGYGYTFGSGTRLTVV.

The chain carries TRBV11-2 and TRBJ2-5, with 8 nucleotides matching TRBD2. Germline V lookup: CDR1 SGHAT, CDR2 FQNNGV. V lost 3 bases to trimming and J lost 5 bases; unmatched junction nucleotides: 5. The CDR3 runs 14 residues. The CDR3 DNA reads TGTGCCAGCAGCTTCGGAACGGGAGGGGAGACCCAGTACTTC. Its protein is CASSFGTGGETQYF.

V and J are TRBV7-9 and TRBJ2-7; TRBD2 matches 12 bases. The trim removed 6 bases at V and 11 bases at J, leaving 8 bases unmatched. Germline CDR1 is SEHNR and CDR2 is FQNEAQ (reference sequence). The CDR3 loop spans 13 amino acids. The CDR3 DNA is TGTGCCAGCAGTGGGACTAGCGGGCAACCCAAGTACTTC. It codes for CASSGTSGQPKYF.

The chain uses TRBV7-9 and TRBJ1-1; unclear D gene. Germline lookup yields CDR1 SEHNR and CDR2 FQNEAQ (reference sequence). V was trimmed by 1 base and J by 2 bases, leaving 8 bases between them. The CDR3 is made up of 14 amino acids. The CDR3 DNA reads as TGTGCCAGCAGCTTAGGGCTCGGAAACACTGAAGCTTTCTTT. It translates to CASSLGLGNTEAFF.

The chain combines TRBV2 with TRBJ1-1; D gene unclear. The germline CDR1 and CDR2 sequences are SNHLY and FYNNEI. The CDR3 is 13 residues long. V was clipped by 6 bases and J by 7 bases, with 15 bases between them. This chain's CDR3 is CASSPIGRFEAFF. The CDR3 bases are TGTGCCAGCAGCCCGATTGGACGGTTTGAAGCTTTCTTT.

This clone has at least ten counts. The rearrangement joins TRBV7-8 to TRBJ2-3; D not resolved. The CDR3 totals 11 residues. Germline CDR1 and CDR2: SGHVS and FQNEAQ. V shed 3 bases and J shed 6 bases, with 4 bases lying between them. CDR3 nucleotides: TGTGCCAGCAGCTTGATGGATACGCAGTATTTT. Its translation is CASSLMDTQYF.